This T cell receptor beta chain was sequenced for a study of shared clonotypes between healthy human individuals. CDR3 length equals 19 residues. V shed 5 bases, J shed 8 bases, and the junction held 18 bases outside the gene matches. CDR1 and CDR2 from the germline V gene are ENHRY and SYGVKD. General study results and limits: Naive subsets tended to show greater estimated richness than memory subsets. The sharing of about 5% of naive CD4 clonotypes was seen across several donors. With few donors, the genetic and exposure-history diversity represented was limited.

Genomic DNA (from each subset) was split evenly across several immunoSEQ plates. The method was immunoSEQ multiplex PCR; TCRdb's version includes in-frame clones alone and lacks a portion of them. The sample records 730,000 or so clones, 60% to 80% being singletons. This clone has only a few counts. Its antigen remains unidentified. The TCR sequence derives from a woman younger than 45 in good health. The V and J genes are TRBV10-3 and TRBJ2-2; 12 bases agree with TRBD1. The sample was memory CD4+ T cells sorted from blood. Subset indicated: CD45RA-negative fraction. CDR3 coding DNA: TGTGCCATCAGTATTAGGGACAGGGGGCTAAGAGGGAGGTCAGGGGAGCTGTTTTTT. This sequence encodes CAISIRDRGLRGRSGELFF.